Listed below are T cell receptor beta chains from one sample, sequenced in a study of cytomegalovirus exposure and HLA in healthy donors. Assay used: immunoSEQ multiplex PCR; TCRdb lists only in-frame clones, some missing. The sample includes over 100,000 clones, 50% to 75% seen only once; the top ten take less than 9%. What was sequenced was PBMCs. These TCRs come from a woman in her forties in good health and CMV-seropositive. The CDR3 runs from the conserved cysteine through the conserved F or W. D genes are given only for firm matches. Where a row states a size, it is once, few, many or the class of an expanded clone; other rows omit it.

V gene: TRBV6-1
D gene: NA
clone size: NA
J gene: TRBJ1-5
CDR3 protein: CASRLGGNNQPQHF
CDR3 DNA: TGTGCCAGCAGGCTAGGGGGTAACAATCAGCCCCAGCATTTT

V gene: TRBV15
D gene: TRBD2
clone size: NA
J gene: TRBJ2-5
CDR3 protein: CATSRGKAGGETGYQETQYF
CDR3 DNA: TGTGCCACCAGCAGGGGAAAAGCGGGGGGCGAGACGGGGTACCAAGAGACCCAGTACTTC

V gene: TRBV6-1
D gene: NA
clone size: few
J gene: TRBJ1-1
CDR3 protein: CASSEYEEWNTEAFF
CDR3 DNA: TGTGCCAGCAGTGAATACGAGGAGTGGAACACTGAAGCTTTCTTT

V gene: TRBV9
D gene: TRBD1
clone size: few
J gene: TRBJ2-2
CDR3 protein: CASSIVQGAGELFF
CDR3 DNA: TGTGCCAGCAGCATCGTACAGGGGGCCGGGGAGCTGTTTTTT

V gene: TRBV5-6
D gene: TRBD1
clone size: NA
J gene: TRBJ1-2
CDR3 protein: CASSITGGYGYTF
CDR3 DNA: TGTGCCAGCAGCATCACAGGGGGCTATGGCTACACCTTC

V gene: TRBV5-5
D gene: TRBD1
clone size: few
J gene: TRBJ2-7
CDR3 protein: CASSYLSRGLASYEQYF
CDR3 DNA: TGTGCCAGCAGCTACTTATCCAGGGGGCTAGCTTCCTACGAGCAGTACTTC

V gene: TRBV18
D gene: TRBD2
clone size: NA
J gene: TRBJ2-5
CDR3 protein: CASSPAGGVETQYF
CDR3 DNA: TGTGCCAGCTCACCAGCGGGAGGGGTAGAGACCCAGTACTTC

V gene: TRBV6-1
D gene: NA
clone size: few
J gene: TRBJ1-4
CDR3 protein: CASNNVVELFF
CDR3 DNA: TGTGCCAGCAACAACGTGGTGGAACTGTTTTTT

V gene: TRBV29-1
D gene: NA
clone size: NA
J gene: TRBJ1-1
CDR3 protein: CSVATEGSGTEAFF
CDR3 DNA: TGCAGCGTGGCAACGGAGGGGAGCGGCACTGAAGCTTTCTTT

V gene: TRBV18
D gene: NA
clone size: NA
J gene: TRBJ1-1
CDR3 protein: CASSPLSGLNTEAFF
CDR3 DNA: TGTGCCAGCTCACCACTGTCAGGGCTGAACACTGAAGCTTTCTTT

V gene: TRBV5-1
D gene: NA
clone size: NA
J gene: TRBJ2-3
CDR3 protein: CASSLEGDRGTDTQYF
CDR3 DNA: TGCGCCAGCAGCTTGGAGGGGGATAGGGGCACAGATACGCAGTATTTT

V gene: TRBV9
D gene: NA
clone size: once
J gene: TRBJ2-1
CDR3 protein: CASSLFDREATPEQFF
CDR3 DNA: TGTGCCAGCAGCTTGTTCGACAGGGAGGCAACTCCTGAGCAGTTCTTC

V gene: TRBV2
D gene: TRBD1
clone size: NA
J gene: TRBJ1-4
CDR3 protein: CASIRDRGNEKLFF
CDR3 DNA: TGTGCCAGCATACGGGACAGGGGTAATGAAAAACTGTTTTTT

V gene: TRBV2
D gene: NA
clone size: NA
J gene: TRBJ1-3
CDR3 protein: CASSPGNGNTIYF
CDR3 DNA: TGTGCCAGCAGTCCAGGGAATGGAAACACCATATATTTT

V gene: TRBV5-1
D gene: NA
clone size: NA
J gene: TRBJ2-7
CDR3 protein: CASSIIQGSDEQYF
CDR3 DNA: TGCGCCAGTTCTATTATACAGGGTTCTGACGAGCAGTACTTC

V gene: TRBV7-8
D gene: TRBD2
clone size: NA
J gene: TRBJ2-3
CDR3 protein: CASSLEPGLAGEWQYF
CDR3 DNA: TGTGCCAGCAGCTTAGAACCGGGACTAGCGGGAGAGTGGCAGTATTTT

V gene: TRBV18
D gene: TRBD1
clone size: NA
J gene: TRBJ2-7
CDR3 protein: CASSPPNIPGQGVEQYF
CDR3 DNA: TGTGCCAGCTCACCACCTAATATCCCGGGACAGGGGGTCGAGCAGTACTTC

V gene: TRBV5-1
D gene: TRBD1
clone size: few
J gene: TRBJ1-1
CDR3 protein: CASSFGQDTEAFF
CDR3 DNA: TGCGCCAGCAGCTTTGGACAGGACACTGAAGCTTTCTTT

V gene: TRBV7-9
D gene: TRBD1
clone size: NA
J gene: TRBJ2-5
CDR3 protein: CASRNPTGVKETQYF
CDR3 DNA: TGTGCCAGCAGGAACCCCACAGGGGTCAAGGAGACCCAGTACTTC

V gene: TRBV6-5
D gene: TRBD2
clone size: NA
J gene: TRBJ2-2
CDR3 protein: CASSYSETSGRELFF
CDR3 DNA: TGTGCCAGCAGTTACTCGGAGACTAGCGGGAGGGAGCTGTTTTTT

V gene: TRBV28
D gene: NA
clone size: NA
J gene: TRBJ1-2
CDR3 protein: CASTPEDTDGYTF
CDR3 DNA: TGTGCCAGCACCCCCGAGGACACTGATGGCTACACCTTC

V gene: TRBV25-1
D gene: NA
clone size: NA
J gene: TRBJ2-3
CDR3 protein: CASSVSRLPLPTDTQYF
CDR3 DNA: TGTGCCAGCAGTGTAAGCAGGCTTCCTCTCCCCACAGATACGCAGTATTTT

V gene: TRBV7-9
D gene: NA
clone size: NA
J gene: TRBJ2-3
CDR3 protein: CASSFRQGTDTQYF
CDR3 DNA: TGTGCCAGCAGCTTTCGGCAGGGTACAGATACGCAGTATTTT

V gene: TRBV27
D gene: TRBD1
clone size: NA
J gene: TRBJ2-6
CDR3 protein: CASSRKGQASGANVLTF
CDR3 DNA: TGTGCCAGCAGTAGAAAGGGACAGGCCTCTGGGGCCAACGTCCTGACTTTC

V gene: TRBV27
D gene: NA
clone size: NA
J gene: TRBJ1-2
CDR3 protein: CASAASGTGYTF
CDR3 DNA: TGTGCCAGCGCCGCGAGCGGGACCGGCTACACCTTC

V gene: TRBV28
D gene: NA
clone size: NA
J gene: TRBJ1-1
CDR3 protein: CASSIGGNTEAFF
CDR3 DNA: TGTGCCAGCAGCATAGGGGGGAACACTGAAGCTTTCTTT

V gene: TRBV5-8
D gene: NA
clone size: few
J gene: TRBJ1-5
CDR3 protein: CASNYQGPGGAQHF
CDR3 DNA: TGTGCCAGCAACTACCAGGGCCCGGGGGGGGCCCAGCATTTT

V gene: TRBV7-9
D gene: TRBD1
clone size: NA
J gene: TRBJ1-5
CDR3 protein: CASSRTGDPYQPQHF
CDR3 DNA: TGTGCCAGCAGCCGGACAGGGGACCCGTATCAGCCCCAGCATTTT

V gene: TRBV6-5
D gene: TRBD1
clone size: few
J gene: TRBJ2-7
CDR3 protein: CASSDWTGTYEQYF
CDR3 DNA: TGTGCCAGCAGTGACTGGACAGGGACCTACGAGCAGTACTTC

V gene: TRBV6-6
D gene: NA
clone size: NA
J gene: TRBJ1-4
CDR3 protein: CASSYAGAGEKLFF
CDR3 DNA: TGTGCCAGCAGTTATGCGGGGGCGGGTGAAAAACTGTTTTTT

V gene: TRBV11-2
D gene: NA
clone size: NA
J gene: TRBJ2-7
CDR3 protein: CASSLGRAGEQYF
CDR3 DNA: TGTGCCAGCAGCTTAGGCAGGGCGGGGGAGCAGTACTTC

V gene: TRBV7-6
D gene: TRBD2
clone size: NA
J gene: TRBJ2-3
CDR3 protein: CASSLVAGLAGGTDTQYF
CDR3 DNA: TGTGCCAGCAGCTTAGTGGCCGGACTAGCGGGAGGGACAGATACGCAGTATTTT

V gene: TRBV28
D gene: NA
clone size: NA
J gene: TRBJ2-1
CDR3 protein: CASSPLNEQFF
CDR3 DNA: TGTGCCAGCAGTCCCCTCAATGAGCAGTTCTTC

V gene: TRBV18
D gene: TRBD1
clone size: NA
J gene: TRBJ1-2
CDR3 protein: CASSPGTDYGYTF
CDR3 DNA: TGTGCCAGCTCACCAGGGACAGACTATGGCTACACCTTC

V gene: TRBV9
D gene: NA
clone size: NA
J gene: TRBJ2-2
CDR3 protein: CASSPPPGVWDTGELFF
CDR3 DNA: TGTGCCAGCAGCCCGCCACCGGGAGTATGGGACACCGGGGAGCTGTTTTTT

V gene: TRBV5-1
D gene: NA
clone size: NA
J gene: TRBJ1-4
CDR3 protein: CASSDGGPQAEKLFF
CDR3 DNA: TGCGCCAGCAGCGACGGGGGACCCCAAGCTGAAAAACTGTTTTTT

V gene: TRBV5-4
D gene: TRBD2
clone size: few
J gene: TRBJ2-3
CDR3 protein: CASSPSSGGPDTQYF
CDR3 DNA: TGTGCCAGCAGCCCTTCTAGCGGGGGGCCAGATACGCAGTATTTT

V gene: TRBV5-1
D gene: TRBD1
clone size: once
J gene: TRBJ2-7
CDR3 protein: CASSSRDRGHEQYF
CDR3 DNA: TGCGCCAGCAGCAGCCGGGACAGGGGGCACGAGCAGTACTTC

V gene: TRBV6-1
D gene: TRBD1
clone size: few
J gene: TRBJ1-1
CDR3 protein: CASGWGTGRITEAFF
CDR3 DNA: TGTGCCAGCGGCTGGGGGACAGGGAGGATTACTGAAGCTTTCTTT

V gene: TRBV27
D gene: TRBD1
clone size: NA
J gene: TRBJ1-2
CDR3 protein: CATKPGQGYYGYTF
CDR3 DNA: TGTGCCACCAAACCGGGACAGGGGTACTATGGCTACACCTTC

V gene: TRBV6-5
D gene: TRBD2
clone size: NA
J gene: TRBJ2-5
CDR3 protein: CASSQLAGGSETQYF
CDR3 DNA: TGTGCCAGCAGTCAACTAGCGGGGGGATCAGAGACCCAGTACTTC

V gene: TRBV19
D gene: TRBD2
clone size: NA
J gene: TRBJ2-5
CDR3 protein: CASSGTINQETQYF
CDR3 DNA: TGTGCCAGTAGCGGGACTATCAACCAAGAGACCCAGTACTTC

V gene: TRBV5-4
D gene: NA
clone size: NA
J gene: TRBJ1-1
CDR3 protein: CASSLAGVQNTEAFF
CDR3 DNA: TGTGCCAGCAGCCTGGCAGGGGTGCAGAACACTGAAGCTTTCTTT

V gene: TRBV5-1
D gene: TRBD2
clone size: NA
J gene: TRBJ2-1
CDR3 protein: CASSYSGGSYNEQFF
CDR3 DNA: TGCGCCAGCAGCTATAGCGGGGGAAGCTACAATGAGCAGTTCTTC

V gene: TRBV15
D gene: TRBD2
clone size: NA
J gene: TRBJ2-7
CDR3 protein: CATSRDTSGAYEQYF
CDR3 DNA: TGTGCCACCAGCAGAGATACTAGCGGGGCCTACGAGCAGTACTTC

V gene: TRBV5-1
D gene: TRBD2
clone size: NA
J gene: TRBJ2-4
CDR3 protein: CASSERAGEVNIQYF
CDR3 DNA: TGCGCCAGCAGCGAGAGGGCGGGAGAAGTAAACATTCAGTACTTC